These 29 T cell receptor beta chains were all obtained from the same sample, sequenced in a study of cytotoxic CD8 clonotypes in ibrutinib-treated CLL. Data came from immunoSEQ multiplex PCR; TCRdb stores just in-frame clones and leaves some out. The sample has over 200,000 clones, about 75% seen once. Here the sequenced sample was PBMCs, taken after 12 months of ibrutinib treatment. These receptors originate from a human donor with chronic lymphocytic leukemia.

The chain is built from TRBV5-4 and TRBJ2-1; the D gene is possibly TRBD2 (5 bases). This CDR3 comprises 15 residues. V gave up 0 bases and J gave up 2 bases, with 9 bases separating them. The germline CDR1 and CDR2 sequences are SGHNT and YYREEE (reference sequence). As DNA, the CDR3 is TGTGCCAGCAGCTTGGGGCGGGTCACCTACAATGAGCAGTTCTTC. Its protein is CASSLGRVTYNEQFF.

The V gene is TRBV7-9, the J gene TRBJ2-7, with D unresolved. V was cut by 4 bases and J by 2 bases, with 9 bases left in between. The CDR3 totals 13 residues. Per germline, CDR1 SEHNR and CDR2 FQNEAQ (reference sequence). The CDR3 coding sequence is TGTGCCAGCAGCTCGAGGAGCACCTACGAGCAGTACTTC. This codes for CASSSRSTYEQYF.

The chain couples TRBV27 to TRBJ1-4, with a weak D call TRBD1 (6 bases). The CDR3 is 15 amino acids. The ends were cut back, 0 bases at V and 7 bases at J, with 12 bases in the middle. Germline V gene data show CDR1 as MNHEY and CDR2 as SMNVEV (reference sequence). The CDR3 DNA follows: TGTGCCAGCAGTTTATCTACAGGGTTGTCTGAAAAACTGTTTTTT. Its translation is CASSLSTGLSEKLFF.

The chain employs TRBV5-1 and TRBJ1-1; 7 nucleotides match TRBD1. The length of the CDR3 is 15 residues. The germline gives CDR1 SGHRS, CDR2 YFSETQ. Losses at the gene ends were 1 base for V and 0 bases for J; bases not matched to a gene: 3. The CDR3 loop is CASSLPDRLNTEAFF. The DNA for the CDR3 is TGCGCCAGCAGCTTGCCGGACAGGTTGAACACTGAAGCTTTCTTT.

This chain connects TRBV7-6 to TRBJ1-1; D is uncertain. The CDR3 covers 15 residues. Germline values: CDR1 SGHVS, CDR2 FNYEAQ. Trimming removed 2 bases from V and 7 bases from J, with 17 bases in between. CDR3 sequence: CASSLLERPRGEAFF. The CDR3 DNA reads as TGTGCCAGCAGCTTACTAGAGAGGCCAAGAGGTGAAGCTTTCTTT.

This chain joins TRBV7-9 and TRBJ1-1; 7 bases match TRBD1. The ends lost 4 bases at V and 5 bases at J; junction bases unmatched: 7. Looked up from germline, CDR1 is SEHNR and CDR2 is FQNEAQ (reference sequence). The CDR3 sequence is 14 residues long. CDR3 protein: CASSSTGRGTEAFF. CDR3 bases: TGTGCCAGCAGCTCGACAGGGAGGGGAACTGAAGCTTTCTTT.

This clone was observed a few times. This chain uses TRBV30 with TRBJ1-2; D not certain. Germline CDR1 and CDR2: GTSNPN and SVGIG (reference sequence). The CDR3 contains 13 residues. The V gene lost 0 bases and the J gene lost 8 bases, with 13 bases spanning the gap. CDR3 protein: CAWSVLGLGGYTF. DNA of the CDR3: TGTGCCTGGAGTGTTTTAGGGCTTGGGGGCTACACCTTC.

This chain joins TRBV5-1 and TRBJ2-5; D gene uncertain. The CDR3 is made up of 14 amino acids. Deletions cut 2 bases from V and 2 bases from J, with 10 bases between. Germline V gives CDR1 SGHRS, CDR2 YFSETQ. The CDR3 loop is CASSFLVEQETQYF. DNA of the CDR3: TGCGCCAGCAGCTTTCTCGTAGAGCAAGAGACCCAGTACTTC.

This chain links TRBV4-1 with TRBJ1-5; TRBD1 is a possible D gene (6 bases). Germline assignment: CDR1 MGHRA and CDR2 YSYEKL. The length of the CDR3 is 18 residues. Trimming removed 1 base from V and 0 bases from J, with 16 bases in between. CDR3 loop: CASSQAWGAAFSNQPQHF. CDR3 in DNA: TGCGCCAGCAGCCAAGCCTGGGGGGCCGCCTTTAGCAATCAGCCCCAGCATTTT.

This clone showed up just once. The chain links TRBV19 to TRBJ2-3; 7 nucleotides line up with TRBD2. Germline V gives CDR1 LNHDA, CDR2 SQIVND (reference sequence). V lost 7 bases to trimming and J lost 4 bases; unmatched junction nucleotides: 8. This CDR3 comprises 14 residues. CDR3 bases: TGTGCCAGTAAACACACGGGGGGTGCAGATACGCAGTATTTT. Translating it yields CASKHTGGADTQYF.

The chain links TRBV27 to TRBJ2-1; the D gene is possibly TRBD2 (7 bases). The ends were cut back, 6 bases at V and 3 bases at J, with 15 bases in the middle. The CDR3 sequence is 15 residues long. Germline V CDR1 and CDR2: MNHEY, SMNVEV (reference sequence). CDR3 protein: CASSLEGGIYNEQFF. CDR3 in DNA: TGTGCCAGCAGCCTGGAGGGGGGGATCTACAATGAGCAGTTCTTC.

V usage is TRBV4-1 and J usage is TRBJ2-4; D is unresolved. The CDR3 loop spans 15 amino acids. V shed 4 bases and J shed 3 bases, with 13 bases lying between them. Germline lookup yields CDR1 MGHRA and CDR2 YSYEKL. Written as DNA, the CDR3 is TGCGCCAGCAGCCCCCTCACGGCCGTCAAAAACATTCAGTACTTC. Translation gives CASSPLTAVKNIQYF.

V gene TRBV20-1 combines with J gene TRBJ1-1; D is unclear. The CDR3 is made up of 10 amino acids. V lost 3 bases and J lost 9, with 8 bases in between. CDR1 and CDR2 from the germline V gene are DFQATT and SNEGSKA (reference sequence). The CDR3 DNA reads TGCAGTGCTAGCTCGGGCAAAGCTTTCTTT. It specifies CSASSGKAFF.

The chain uses TRBV28 and TRBJ1-2; tentatively, D is TRBD1 (6 bases). Germline lookup yields CDR1 MDHEN and CDR2 SYDVKM. CDR3 length: 16 amino acids. V was pared by 6 bases and J by 6 bases, with 23 bases between. CDR3 protein: CASSPSGTGQIHGYTF. Here the CDR3 DNA reads TGTGCCAGCAGCCCCTCAGGGACGGGACAAATCCATGGCTACACCTTC.

This chain joins TRBV9 and TRBJ2-7, with unresolved D. In germline, CDR1 is SGDLS, CDR2 YYNGEE. V was trimmed by 0 bases and J by 6 bases, leaving 7 bases between them. CDR3 length equals 12 residues. CDR3 amino acids: CASSVEGFEQYF. CDR3 DNA sequence: TGTGCCAGCAGCGTAGAAGGGTTCGAGCAGTACTTC. Full variable domain (missing parts from reference TRBV9 and TRBJ2-7): DSGVTQTPKHLITATGQRVTLRCSPRSGDLSVYWYQQSLDQGLQFLIQYYNGEERAKGNILERFSAQQFPDLHSELNLSSLELGDSALYFCASSVEGFEQYFGPGTRLTVT.

This chain joins TRBV6-5 and TRBJ2-4, with D hard to call. The germline V gene has CDR1 MNHEY and CDR2 SVGAGI. The CDR3 runs to 15 residues. With 0 bases removed from V and 1 base from J, the gap between germline ends came to 7 bases. The CDR3 loop reads CASSYSNVAKNIQYF. The CDR3 DNA sequence: TGTGCCAGCAGTTACTCGAACGTCGCCAAAAACATTCAGTACTTC.

This chain links TRBV7-9 with TRBJ2-5, with D tentatively TRBD1 or TRBD2 (5 bases each). Germline values: CDR1 SEHNR, CDR2 FQNEAQ (reference sequence). Trimming left V 1 base short and J 4 bases short, with 22 bases between. CDR3 size: 18 residues. CDR3 sequence: CASSLGGTYLTERETQYF. CDR3 DNA sequence: TGTGCCAGCAGCTTAGGAGGGACGTATCTGACAGAAAGAGAGACCCAGTACTTC.

The rearrangement uses TRBV5-1 and TRBJ1-5; D gene uncertain. CDR1 and CDR2 from the germline V gene are SGHRS and YFSETQ. V lost 4 bases to trimming and J lost 9 bases, with 11 bases between them. There are 12 residues in the CDR3. In DNA form, the CDR3 reads TGCGCCAGCAGCGCGCTTAATGGGCCCCAGCATTTT. This codes for CASSALNGPQHF.

As to this clone: Other DNA sequences in this specimen translate into the identical CDR3. The J gene is TRBJ2-3, the V gene TRBV6-1; D perhaps matches TRBD1 (6 bases). The CDR3 covers 12 residues. Germline values: CDR1 MNHNS, CDR2 SASEGT. V was shortened by 3 bases and J by 5 bases, with 6 bases between the two germline ends. In DNA, the CDR3 is TGTGCCAGCAGTGAGACAGGAGATACGCAGTATTTT. Amino acids: CASSETGDTQYF.

The chain couples TRBV6-5 to TRBJ1-2; D ambiguous. V lost 2 bases to trimming and J lost 4 bases, with 11 bases between them. Per the germline V gene, CDR1 is MNHEY and CDR2 is SVGAGI. The CDR3 is 14 amino acids. The CDR3 region is CASSYEGPGYGYTF. The DNA of the CDR3 is TGTGCCAGCAGTTACGAGGGCCCTGGCTATGGCTACACCTTC.

This clone was seen a handful of times. The chain has TRBV25-1 and TRBJ1-1; D not resolved. The CDR3 is made up of 13 amino acids. V was clipped by 2 bases and J by 1 base, with 5 bases between them. Germline CDR1 and CDR2: MGHDK and SYGVNS. CDR3 sequence: CASSEGENTEAFF. The DNA for the CDR3 is TGTGCCAGCAGTGAAGGGGAGAACACTGAAGCTTTCTTT.

V gene TRBV6-1 combines with J gene TRBJ2-5, with TRBD2 matching 7 bases. V dropped 2 bases and J dropped 7; count of bases not matched to a gene: 10. CDR1 and CDR2 (germline): MNHNS, SASEGT. The CDR3 is made up of 15 amino acids. The CDR3 region has the DNA TGTGCCAGCAGTGAAATGGGGGGGAGGGGTCGGACCCAGTACTTC. Encoded protein: CASSEMGGRGRTQYF.

CDR3 DNA: TGCAGTGCTAGACCCGGGCTCCGGTTCTTC. Protein: CSARPGLRFF. The chain uses TRBV20-1 and TRBJ2-1; D is uncertain. This CDR3 has 10 residues. The V gene lost 2 bases and the J gene lost 15 bases, with 11 bases spanning the gap. From germline, CDR1 is DFQATT and CDR2 SNEGSKA (reference sequence).

This rearrangement joins TRBV5-1 to TRBJ2-6, with D maybe TRBD2 (5 bases). The CDR3 runs to 16 residues. V was trimmed by 4 bases and J by 0 bases, leaving 11 bases between them. The germline CDR1 and CDR2 sequences are SGHRS and YFSETQ. CDR3 loop: CASSQESGSGANVLTF. The CDR3 DNA sequence: TGCGCCAGCAGCCAAGAGAGCGGCTCTGGGGCCAACGTCCTGACTTTC. Full variable domain (remainder filled in from reference TRBV5-1 and TRBJ2-6): KAGVTQTPRYLIKTRGQQVTLSCSPISGHRSVSWYQQTPGQGLQFLFEYFSETQRNKGNFPGRFSGRQFSNSRSEMNVSTLELGDSALYLCASSQESGSGANVLTFGAGSRLTVL.

This clone showed up just a few times. The rearrangement uses TRBV7-2 and TRBJ1-2, with 9 nucleotides matching TRBD1. CDR3 size: 13 residues. The germline CDR1 and CDR2 sequences are SGHTA and FQGNSA. The V gene end was trimmed by 6 bases and the J gene end by 4 bases; junction bases not matched to a gene: 3. The CDR3 region has the DNA TGTGCCAGCAGTTCGGGACAGGGCTATGGCTACACCTTC. Translated: CASSSGQGYGYTF.

The rearrangement uses TRBV9 and TRBJ2-7, with unresolved D. V was clipped by 0 bases and J by 4 bases, with 14 bases between them. The CDR3 loop spans 15 amino acids. CDR1 is SGDLS, CDR2 YYNGEE, per germline. Here the CDR3 reads CASSVALARLYEQYF. The CDR3 nucleotides are TGTGCCAGCAGCGTAGCTTTGGCTAGACTGTACGAGCAGTACTTC.

The V gene is TRBV30, the J gene TRBJ1-3; TRBD1 is a possible D gene (6 bases). With 2 bases removed from V and 3 bases from J, the gap between germline ends came to 14 bases. Germline CDR1 and CDR2: GTSNPN and SVGIG (reference sequence). This CDR3 is 15 amino acids long. The CDR3: CAWSRGGFYGNTIYF. The CDR3 nucleotides read TGTGCCTGGAGTAGGGGGGGCTTCTATGGAAACACCATATATTTT. The entire variable domain, with the rest obtained from reference TRBV30 and TRBJ1-3, is as follows: SQTIHQWPATLVQPVGSPLSLECTVEGTSNPNLYWYRQAAGRGLQLLFYSVGIGQISSEVPQNLSASRPQDRQFILSSKKLLLSDSGFYLCAWSRGGFYGNTIYFGEGSWLTVV.

This clone was seen more than once but under ten times. This chain connects TRBV30 to TRBJ2-7; D assignment may be TRBD1 or TRBD2 (6 bases each). The CDR3 consists of 12 residues. V shed 8 bases and J shed 3 bases, with 14 bases lying between them. CDR1 is GTSNPN and CDR2 is SVGIG in the germline V gene (reference sequence). The CDR3 protein is CARSGAYYEQYF. DNA of the CDR3: TGTGCCCGATCGGGGGCCTACTACGAGCAGTACTTC.

The chain combines TRBV29-1 with TRBJ1-1; D uncertain. Germline V lookup: CDR1 SQVTM, CDR2 ANQGSEA. Trimming removed 7 bases at V and 4 bases at J, with 7 bases between. The length of the CDR3 is 10 residues. CDR3 coding DNA: TGCAGCGGAGGAGGCACTGAAGCTTTCTTT. Its translation is CSGGGTEAFF.